The 28 T cell receptor beta chains reported below all come from one sample, sequenced in a study of blood T cell repertoires in COVID-19. The repertoire was sequenced with immunoSEQ multiplex PCR; TCRdb's copy has only in-frame clones and lacks some. The sample yields some 200,000 clones, 75% to 90% seen once. The sequenced sample consisted of peripheral blood. The receptors were sampled from a woman in her sixties or seventies with COVID-19, enrolled during active disease.

This clone has a handful of counts. The chain links TRBV4-3 to TRBJ2-7; 7 bases map to TRBD2. With V trimmed by 2 bases and J by 7 bases, 8 bases remained unmatched. This CDR3 is 14 amino acids long. Germline loops: CDR1 LGHNA, CDR2 YSLEER. The CDR3 region is CASSQSSSGTEQYF. The CDR3 bases are TGCGCCAGCAGCCAATCCTCTAGCGGCACGGAGCAGTACTTC.

The chain carries TRBV7-3 and TRBJ2-6; D gene uncertain. Trimming removed 8 bases from V and 4 bases from J, with 9 bases in between. From germline, CDR1 is SGHTA and CDR2 FQGTGA. The CDR3 contains 13 residues. CDR3: CASSFPGANVLTF. CDR3 nucleotide sequence: TGTGCCAGCTCTTTCCCGGGGGCCAACGTCCTGACTTTC.

V is TRBV18 and J is TRBJ2-7; weak D call: TRBD1 (6 bases). The CDR3 length is 13 residues. Per the germline V gene, CDR1 is KGHSH and CDR2 is LQKENI. The V end lost 1 base, the J end lost 13 bases, and 17 bases lay between the germline ends. The CDR3 coding sequence is TGTGCCAGCTCACCACTGTTCCAGGACAGATTCTACTTC. Its translation: CASSPLFQDRFYF.

The rearrangement uses TRBV2 and TRBJ1-5, with D unclear. CDR1 SNHLY and CDR2 FYNNEI come from the germline V gene. This CDR3 is built from 15 residues. Trimming cost V 5 bases and J 1 base, with 12 bases left between them. The CDR3 loop reads CASSREGGSNQPQHF. In DNA, the CDR3 is TGTGCCAGCAGTCGTGAGGGCGGGAGCAATCAGCCCCAGCATTTT.

The chain links TRBV5-5 to TRBJ2-1; the D gene is possibly TRBD2 (6 bases). The CDR3 is 14 residues long. V was trimmed by 0 bases and J by 6 bases, leaving 10 bases between them. CDR1 is SGHKS, CDR2 YYEKEE, per germline (reference sequence). DNA of the CDR3: TGTGCCAGCAGCTTGGGTGTTAGCGGCAATGAGCAGTTCTTC. The encoded protein is CASSLGVSGNEQFF.

CDR3 protein: CASLGTSGRGYNEQFF. CDR3 coding DNA: TGTGCCAGCCTCGGGACTAGCGGGAGGGGATACAATGAGCAGTTCTTC. This chain uses TRBV28 with TRBJ2-1; 16 bases agree with TRBD2. Germline assignment: CDR1 MDHEN and CDR2 SYDVKM. CDR3 length equals 16 residues. V lost 8 bases, J lost 4 bases, and 5 bases stayed unmatched.

V and J are TRBV21-1 and TRBJ2-7; the table's D call TRBD2 went unverified against the DNA. TRBV21-1 is designated a pseudogene. The CDR3 covers 14 residues. The CDR3, as DNA: TGTGCCAGCAGCAAGAGGGCGGGGGGATACGAGCAGTACTTC. Translated, it gives CASSKRAGGYEQYF.

J is TRBJ1-1 and V is TRBV5-4; D possibly corresponds to TRBD1 (5 bases). This CDR3 region has 14 residues. Trimming removed 0 bases at V and 3 bases at J, with 9 bases between. Per the germline V gene, CDR1 is SGHNT and CDR2 is YYREEE (reference sequence). CDR3 sequence (DNA): TGTGCCAGCAGCTTGGGGGGGGGTGACACTGAAGCTTTCTTT. Translation gives CASSLGGGDTEAFF.

The chain uses TRBV9 and TRBJ2-7; possible D gene TRBD1, 5 bases. This CDR3 has 15 residues. The V gene's germline CDR1 is SGDLS and CDR2 YYNGEE. V was pared by 0 bases and J by 6 bases, with 16 bases between. The CDR3 nucleotides read TGTGCCAGCAGCGTAGATAGGGCAGGGCTGGGCGAGCAGTACTTC. Its translation: CASSVDRAGLGEQYF.

V usage is TRBV7-8 and J usage is TRBJ2-1, with a weak D call TRBD2 (6 bases). V was trimmed by 5 bases and J by 4 bases, leaving 18 bases between them. The germline V gene encodes CDR1 SGHVS and CDR2 FQNEAQ. The CDR3 is 16 residues long. The CDR3 is CASSPPRTTTYNEQFF. The CDR3 region has the DNA TGTGCCAGCAGCCCTCCCAGGACTACCACATACAATGAGCAGTTCTTC. Filled out from reference TRBV7-8 and TRBJ2-1, the complete variable domain reads GAGVSQSPRYKVAKRGQDVALRCDPISGHVSLFWYQQALGQGPEFLTYFQNEAQLDKSGLPSDRFFAERPEGSVSTLKIQRTQQEDSAVYLCASSPPRTTTYNEQFFGPGTRLTVL.

The chain has TRBV2 and TRBJ2-3; 9 bases align to TRBD2. The V and J ends lost 5 bases and 4 bases, in that order; junction bases with no gene match: 7. The length of the CDR3 is 15 residues. Per the germline V gene, CDR1 is SNHLY and CDR2 is FYNNEI. This CDR3 reads CASSPGLAAADTQYF. DNA for the CDR3: TGTGCCAGCAGTCCGGGACTAGCTGCGGCAGATACGCAGTATTTT.

V is TRBV12-5 and J is TRBJ2-1, with a weak D call TRBD1 (5 bases). This CDR3 is built from 13 residues. With 7 bases removed from V and 9 bases from J, the gap between germline ends came to 16 bases. Germline values: CDR1 LGHNT, CDR2 FRNRAP. CDR3 nucleotides: TGTGCTAGTGCCCCCCTCGACAGTTCTGAGCAGTTCTTC. Amino acids: CASAPLDSSEQFF.

This clone occurred a few times. V usage is TRBV5-1 and J usage is TRBJ2-3; D is undetermined. The CDR3 is made up of 17 amino acids. Per germline, CDR1 SGHRS and CDR2 YFSETQ. V was trimmed by 0 bases and J by 3 bases, leaving 17 bases between them. CDR3 DNA sequence: TGCGCCAGCAGCTTGGCCGAGCGCCCAACGAGGACAGATACGCAGTATTTT. Encoded protein: CASSLAERPTRTDTQYF.

This clone occurred once. This rearrangement joins TRBV9 to TRBJ2-3; 9 bases are a match to TRBD2. Trimming removed 3 bases from V and 4 bases from J; junction bases left unmatched: 3. This CDR3 comprises 14 residues. Germline-derived CDR1 and CDR2 are SGDLS and YYNGEE. CDR3 nucleotides: TGTGCCAGCAGCGCAGGACTAGCGCCAGATACGCAGTATTTT. Amino acids: CASSAGLAPDTQYF.

The chain links TRBV28 to TRBJ1-2, with 7 nucleotides matching TRBD1. There are 14 residues in the CDR3. V trimming: 2 bases; J trimming: 4 bases; junction bases outside the gene matches: 4. Per germline, CDR1 MDHEN and CDR2 SYDVKM. DNA for the CDR3: TGTGCCAGCAGTTTAAGGGGGCGTAGCTATGGCTACACCTTC. Translation gives CASSLRGRSYGYTF.

The chain combines TRBV6-5 with TRBJ2-1, with no clear D. The V and J ends lost 6 bases and 0 bases respectively, with 6 bases between them. CDR3 length equals 13 residues. Germline V gene data show CDR1 as MNHEY and CDR2 as SVGAGI. CDR3 protein: CASRQLSYNEQFF. CDR3 sequence (DNA): TGTGCCAGCAGGCAACTCTCCTACAATGAGCAGTTCTTC.

The chain employs TRBV6-6 and TRBJ1-2; TRBD1 matches 8 bases. Per the germline V gene, CDR1 is MNHNY and CDR2 is SVGAGI (reference sequence). This CDR3 comprises 14 residues. J gave up 5 bases and V 7 bases, and 9 bases lay outside the gene matches. CDR3 loop: CASTQGQEPYGYTF. Here the CDR3 DNA reads TGTGCCAGCACCCAGGGACAGGAGCCATATGGCTACACCTTC.

The genes are TRBV11-2 and TRBJ1-1; D is unresolved. V lost 1 base to trimming and J lost 4 bases, with 7 bases between them. The CDR3 loop spans 13 amino acids. The V gene's germline CDR1 is SGHAT and CDR2 FQNNGV. DNA of the CDR3: TGTGCCAGCAGCTTAGGTCGGGGCACTGAAGCTTTCTTT. Translating gives CASSLGRGTEAFF.

The gene calls are TRBV4-1 and TRBJ1-4; D not certain. Trimming took off 4 bases at V and 2 bases at J, with 8 bases between the two ends. This CDR3 spans 14 amino acids. CDR1 is MGHRA and CDR2 is YSYEKL in the germline V gene. The DNA of the CDR3 is TGCGCCAGCAGCCGAGCGGGCACTAATGAAAAACTGTTTTTT. Its translation: CASSRAGTNEKLFF.

V usage is TRBV18 and J usage is TRBJ2-5, with a possible D match to TRBD2 (5 bases). CDR3 length: 15 residues. CDR1 and CDR2 (germline): KGHSH, LQKENI. V lost 5 bases to trimming and J lost 2 bases, with 15 bases between them. In DNA, the CDR3 is TGTGCCAGCTCATCTTTGCCCGGGGTACAAGAGACCCAGTACTTC. This codes for CASSSLPGVQETQYF.

The chain uses TRBV12-3 or TRBV12-4 and TRBJ1-2, with TRBD1 identical over 7 bases. Losses at the gene ends were 4 bases for V and 4 bases for J; bases not matched to a gene: 3. This CDR3 is built from 13 residues. The CDR3 sequence: CASSSTGSYGYTF. The CDR3 DNA follows: TGTGCCAGCAGTTCGACAGGGAGCTATGGCTACACCTTC.

The rearrangement uses TRBV30 and TRBJ1-2; TRBD1 might be the D (6 bases). The CDR3 runs 11 residues. From germline, CDR1 is GTSNPN and CDR2 SVGIG (reference sequence). The V end was cut by 5 bases, the J end by 8 bases, with 12 bases between. The CDR3 nucleotides are TGTGCCTGGGAACAGGGATGGGGCTACACCTTC. It is translated as CAWEQGWGYTF.

The V call is TRBV5-1, the J call TRBJ2-2, with 10 bases fitting TRBD2. Trimming at V came to 3 bases and at J to 4 bases, leaving 15 bases not matched to a gene. CDR1 SGHRS and CDR2 YFSETQ come from the germline V gene. The CDR3 consists of 19 residues. Here the CDR3 DNA reads TGCGCCAGCAGCTCGCCCTCTAGCGGGAGAGGTAGTAGCACCGGGGAGCTGTTTTTT. Its translation: CASSSPSSGRGSSTGELFF.

The CDR3 sequence is CASSNTGAYEQYF. CDR3 DNA: TGCGCCAGCAGCAATACAGGGGCCTACGAGCAGTACTTC. This chain uses TRBV5-1 with TRBJ2-7; 7 nucleotides match TRBD1. The trim removed 4 bases at V and 2 bases at J, leaving 3 bases unmatched. CDR3 size: 13 residues. Per germline, CDR1 SGHRS and CDR2 YFSETQ.

This chain uses TRBV6-6 with TRBJ2-7; 11 bases line up with TRBD1. The trim removed 6 bases at V and 6 bases at J, leaving 7 bases unmatched. CDR3 length: 14 residues. Germline CDR1 MNHNY, CDR2 SVGAGI (reference sequence). CDR3 protein: CASRPPGQGGEQYF. CDR3 bases: TGTGCCAGCAGGCCGCCGGGACAGGGGGGCGAGCAGTACTTC.

The chain couples TRBV24-1 to TRBJ2-1, with 7 bases identical to TRBD2. CDR3 size: 13 residues. Germline V lookup: CDR1 KGHDR, CDR2 SFDVKD. The J segment lost 6 bases and the V segment lost 7 bases, leaving 5 bases of the junction unmatched. The CDR3: CATSAGVRNEQFF. The DNA of the CDR3 is TGTGCCACCAGCGCGGGGGTTCGCAATGAGCAGTTCTTC.

This clone was detected a few times. The gene calls are TRBV7-6 and TRBJ2-2; perhaps TRBD1 as D (6 bases). V lost 7 bases to trimming and J lost 1 base, with 16 bases between them. Germline V gene data show CDR1 as SGHVS and CDR2 as FNYEAQ. This CDR3 region has 16 residues. The CDR3 protein is CASTSTGTQNTGELFF. CDR3 DNA: TGTGCCAGCACCTCTACCGGGACACAGAACACCGGGGAGCTGTTTTTT.

The chain recombines TRBV9 with TRBJ2-3; 8 positions match TRBD2. The CDR3 sequence is 15 residues long. V dropped 0 bases and J dropped 4; count of bases not matched to a gene: 4. Germline lookup yields CDR1 SGDLS and CDR2 YYNGEE. The CDR3, as DNA: TGTGCCAGCAGCGTAGATCCGGGGGGGGCAGATACGCAGTATTTT. It codes for CASSVDPGGADTQYF.